This is a list of T cell receptor beta chains from one sample in a study of blood T cell repertoires in COVID-19. Repertoires were generated with immunoSEQ multiplex PCR, while TCRdb's copy carries only in-frame clones and drops some. The table includes 280,000 or so clones, about 90% detected once. Sequences were obtained from PBMCs or T cells enriched from blood (not recorded which). All receptors derive from a woman aged 50 to 60 who had been exposed to COVID-19. The CDR3 runs from the conserved cysteine through the conserved F or W. A D gene is named only where the DNA matches it firmly. Rows give clone size only sometimes, using once, few, many, or a class for an expanded clone.

abundance	v_gene	j_gene	d_gene	CDR3aa	CDR3nt
-	TRBV4-1	TRBJ2-5	TRBD2	CASSQAIAGDQETQYF	TGCGCCAGCAGCCAAGCTATAGCGGGGGACCAAGAGACCCAGTACTTC
once	TRBV15	TRBJ2-7	-	CATSKVGGLYEQYF	TGTGCCACCAGCAAGGTGGGGGGGCTCTACGAGCAGTACTTC
-	TRBV14	TRBJ1-6	-	CASSQDQAVKSPYNSPLHF	TGTGCCAGCAGCCAAGATCAAGCGGTGAAAAGTCCCTATAATTCACCCCTCCACTTT
-	TRBV30	TRBJ1-2	TRBD1	CAWRGQGQGARGYTF	TGTGCCTGGAGGGGGCAGGGACAGGGGGCTCGCGGCTACACCTTC
once	TRBV28	TRBJ1-2	-	CASSPAGFYGYTF	TGTGCCAGCAGTCCTGCAGGGTTCTATGGCTACACCTTC
-	TRBV29-1	TRBJ1-1	-	CSVEDGNAEAFF	TGCAGCGTTGAAGACGGGAACGCTGAAGCTTTCTTT
-	TRBV5-1	TRBJ1-1	-	CASSPSHSDTEAFF	TGCGCCAGCAGCCCCTCCCACTCGGACACTGAAGCTTTCTTT
-	TRBV4-2	TRBJ1-2	TRBD1	CASSRGQGAAVYGYTF	TGTGCCAGCAGCCGGGGACAGGGGGCGGCCGTATATGGCTACACCTTC
-	TRBV19	TRBJ2-5	-	CASSIDLRGVGTQYF	TGTGCCAGTAGTATAGATCTTCGGGGAGTGGGGACCCAGTACTTC
-	TRBV2	TRBJ1-2	-	CASSTGTFDGYTF	TGTGCCAGCAGCACCGGGACATTTGATGGCTACACCTTC
-	TRBV28	TRBJ1-5	-	CASSAPPGGQPQHF	TGTGCCAGCAGTGCTCCACCGGGAGGTCAGCCCCAGCATTTT
few	TRBV4-2	TRBJ2-7	-	CASSQELSGAYEQYF	TGTGCCAGCAGCCAAGAGCTTAGCGGAGCCTACGAGCAGTACTTC
-	TRBV5-1	TRBJ2-7	-	CASSLVPQRSYEQYF	TGCGCCAGCAGCTTGGTTCCCCAGCGCTCCTACGAGCAGTACTTC
few	TRBV4-1	TRBJ1-5	-	CASSQVDSNQPQHF	TGCGCCAGCAGCCAAGTAGATAGCAATCAGCCCCAGCATTTT
-	TRBV3-1/TRBV3-2	TRBJ2-7	-	CASSQGSEQYF	TGTGCCAGCAGCCAGGGGAGCGAGCAGTACTTC
-	TRBV4-2	TRBJ2-2	TRBD1	CASSAHDGQGMGTGELFF	TGTGCCAGCAGCGCCCATGACGGACAGGGAATGGGCACCGGGGAGCTGTTTTTT
-	TRBV5-5	TRBJ1-1	-	CASSLQGATEAFF	TGTGCCAGCAGCCTTCAGGGCGCCACTGAAGCTTTCTTT
few	TRBV10-3	TRBJ1-1	-	CAISGVSGNTEAFF	TGTGCCATCAGTGGAGTATCGGGGAACACTGAAGCTTTCTTT
-	TRBV27	TRBJ1-4	-	CASSSTEHEKLFF	TGTGCCAGCAGTTCAACAGAACATGAAAAACTGTTTTTT
once	TRBV7-2	TRBJ1-2	-	CASSLDGNYGYTF	TGTGCCAGCAGCTTAGACGGTAACTATGGCTACACCTTC
-	TRBV10-3	TRBJ2-5	TRBD1	CAISGYRGGETQYF	TGTGCCATCAGTGGTTACAGGGGCGGTGAGACCCAGTACTTC
-	TRBV6-1	TRBJ1-2	-	CASSERLTARTYGYTF	TGTGCCAGCAGTGAAAGGCTAACAGCTCGAACCTATGGCTACACCTTC
-	TRBV14	TRBJ1-3	-	CASSQATNPGRLGGNTIYF	TGTGCCAGCAGCCAAGCGACCAATCCCGGCAGGTTGGGTGGAAACACCATATATTTT
-	TRBV5-4	TRBJ1-1	-	CASSRGPGDGDTEAFF	TGTGCCAGCAGCCGGGGACCAGGGGATGGGGACACTGAAGCTTTCTTT
once	TRBV7-2	TRBJ2-1	TRBD2	CASSLPLAAGAYNEQFF	TGTGCCAGCAGCTTACCACTTGCAGCGGGGGCCTACAATGAGCAGTTCTTC
-	TRBV19	TRBJ1-6	TRBD1	CASSISGTGESPLHF	TGTGCCAGTAGTATTTCCGGGACAGGGGAATCACCCCTCCACTTT
-	TRBV29-1	TRBJ1-2	TRBD1	CSVDFRDRVPNYYGYTF	TGCAGCGTTGACTTCCGGGACAGGGTCCCCAATTACTATGGCTACACCTTC
-	TRBV7-6	TRBJ2-1	-	CASSSRSGLSYNEQFF	TGTGCCAGCAGCTCGCGGAGCGGGCTCTCCTACAATGAGCAGTTCTTC
-	TRBV5-1	TRBJ1-6	-	CASSSRRANSPLHF	TGCGCCAGCAGCAGCCGCAGGGCGAATTCACCCCTCCACTTT
few	TRBV4-1	TRBJ1-5	-	CASSQDYNSNSNQPQHF	TGCGCCAGCAGCCAAGATTATAACAGTAATAGCAATCAGCCCCAGCATTTT
-	TRBV7-2	TRBJ2-7	TRBD1	CASRQQGGLSYEQYF	TGTGCCAGCAGACAACAAGGGGGCCTCTCCTACGAGCAGTACTTC
-	TRBV6-5	TRBJ1-4	TRBD1	CASSSRDRGPNEKLFF	TGTGCCAGCAGTTCCCGGGACAGGGGCCCTAATGAAAAACTGTTTTTT
-	TRBV5-1	TRBJ1-1	-	CASTPTRTRPTEAFF	TGCGCCAGCACTCCAACGAGGACAAGGCCCACTGAAGCTTTCTTT
-	TRBV7-6	TRBJ2-7	TRBD1	CASSLDDRGDEQYF	TGTGCCAGCAGCTTAGACGACAGGGGCGACGAGCAGTACTTC
-	TRBV24-1	TRBJ1-5	TRBD1	CATSGSRGLIDQPQHF	TGTGCCACCAGTGGTTCAAGGGGGCTCATTGATCAGCCCCAGCATTTT
-	TRBV4-2	TRBJ2-3	TRBD2	CASSQGAGGTPTDTQYF	TGTGCCAGCAGCCAAGGGGCCGGGGGGACCCCCACAGATACGCAGTATTTT
-	TRBV6-5	TRBJ2-7	-	CASSLGQSPPREQYF	TGTGCCAGCAGCCTCGGACAGTCGCCTCCTCGAGAGCAGTACTTC
-	TRBV7-9	TRBJ2-3	-	CASRDLAPDTQYF	TGTGCCAGCAGGGACTTGGCCCCAGATACGCAGTATTTT
-	TRBV1	TRBJ2-7	-	CTSSHHLRGPQYF	TGCACCAGCAGCCATCACCTTCGCGGCCCTCAGTACTTC
-	TRBV19	TRBJ2-3	-	CASGLQRTDTQYF	TGTGCCTCGGGACTCCAACGCACAGATACGCAGTATTTT
-	TRBV5-1	TRBJ2-7	TRBD1	CASSLGQSLAYEQYF	TGCGCCAGCAGCCTGGGACAGAGCTTAGCCTACGAGCAGTACTTC
-	TRBV5-4	TRBJ2-5	TRBD2	CASSSPGTSEETQYF	TGTGCCAGCAGCTCACCGGGGACTAGCGAAGAGACCCAGTACTTC
-	TRBV9	TRBJ2-3	-	CASSARTDTQYF	TGTGCCAGCAGCGCCCGGACAGATACGCAGTATTTT
-	TRBV5-4	TRBJ2-3	-	CASSFLGPISTDTQYF	TGTGCCAGCAGCTTCCTTGGCCCCATAAGCACAGATACGCAGTATTTT
few	TRBV7-2	TRBJ1-2	TRBD1	CASRPGDRGGYGYTF	TGTGCCAGCAGACCCGGAGACAGGGGGGGCTATGGCTACACCTTC
few	TRBV7-9	TRBJ1-1	TRBD1	CASSPQGGRYTEAFF	TGTGCCAGCAGCCCACAGGGGGGGAGGTACACTGAAGCTTTCTTT
-	TRBV30	TRBJ1-2	-	CAWSSGGRGYGYTF	TGTGCCTGGAGTTCTGGGGGCAGAGGTTATGGCTACACCTTC
-	TRBV3-1/TRBV3-2	TRBJ1-6	-	CASSHHRDSPLHF	TGTGCCAGCAGCCACCACAGGGACTCACCCCTCCACTTT
once	TRBV11-2	TRBJ1-2	-	CASSLSGWYYGYTF	TGTGCCAGCAGCTTATCAGGATGGTACTATGGCTACACCTTC
once	TRBV5-4	TRBJ2-7	-	CASSLEAGSSYEQYF	TGTGCCAGCAGCTTGGAGGCGGGAAGCTCCTACGAGCAGTACTTC
-	TRBV5-8	TRBJ1-2	TRBD1	CASSLEGGALLYGYTF	TGTGCCAGCAGCTTGGAAGGGGGCGCATTGCTCTATGGCTACACCTTC
-	TRBV2	TRBJ2-7	-	CASSKAQGNSYEQYF	TGTGCCAGCTCCAAAGCACAGGGCAACTCCTACGAGCAGTACTTC
once	TRBV7-2	TRBJ2-3	-	CASSLVQGQRGQYF	TGTGCCAGCAGCTTAGTACAGGGACAACGGGGGCAGTATTTT
-	TRBV12-3/TRBV12-4	TRBJ2-7	-	CASSWDFSYEQYF	TGTGCCAGCAGTTGGGACTTCTCCTACGAGCAGTACTTC
-	TRBV7-2	TRBJ1-2	TRBD1	CASSLGGLGRGRTYGYTF	TGTGCCAGCAGCTTAGGAGGGTTGGGCAGGGGGCGCACCTATGGCTACACCTTC